The 32 T cell receptor beta chains below come from one sample, sequenced in a study of T cells in Graves' hyperthyroidism and ophthalmopathy. Amplified regions were TCR beta CDR3 sequences from RNA transcripts. Using the HTBI primer set, a first-round RT-PCR was run on the TCR CDR3. From the multiplex PCR reads, TCRdb called clonotypes with MiXCR, one entry per CDR3 protein. The sample lists about half a million distinct CDR3 sequences, around 20% occurring once. The specimen sequenced was blood. The origin of the receptors is a man between 18 and 35 years old with Graves' hyperthyroidism.

This clonotype was seen more than once but under ten times. One end of the junction fails to match germline, which may point to a read error. The chain combines TRBV6-5 with TRBJ1-5; no clear D gene. The CDR3 is 13 amino acids. The germline gives CDR1 MNHEY, CDR2 SVGAGI. Written as DNA, the CDR3 is TGTGCCGGCAGTTACGCCGGCAATCAGCCCCAGCATTTT. This translates into CAGSYAGNQPQHF.

This clonotype occurred many times. The chain recombines TRBV12-3 or TRBV12-4 with TRBJ1-2; TRBD1 agrees at 10 bases. V shed 11 bases and J 7 bases; nucleotides not matched to a gene: 10. This CDR3 is built from 13 residues. The CDR3: CAVGGWDRGGYTF. CDR3 DNA: TGTGCCGTAGGGGGGTGGGACAGGGGTGGCTACACCTTC.

This clonotype was counted many times. The chain employs TRBV28 and TRBJ2-4, with a tentative D call TRBD1 (5 bases). The ends were cut back, 3 bases at V and 4 bases at J, with 7 bases in the middle. Germline CDR1 and CDR2: MDHEN and SYDVKM. The CDR3 extends over 13 amino acids. CDR3 bases: TGTGCCAGCAGTTTGGGGCTTAAAAACATTCAGTACTTC. It specifies CASSLGLKNIQYF.

On this clonotype: A much larger clone lies a single base off, so this may be a read error. The rearrangement links TRBV2 to TRBJ1-1, with unresolved D. Germline V gene data show CDR1 as SNHLY and CDR2 as FYNNEI. The CDR3 is 13 residues long. CDR3 region: CVSSGYRGTEAFF. The CDR3 DNA is TGTGTCAGCAGTGGGTACAGAGGCACTGAAGCTTTCTTT.

Only one count was recorded for this clonotype. No conserved phenylalanine or tryptophan is present at the end of the CDR3, so a read error is the likely explanation. The rearrangement links TRBV25-1 to TRBJ1-1; D ambiguous. The CDR3 covers 11 residues. CDR1 and CDR2 (germline): MGHDK, SYGVNS. In DNA, the CDR3 is TGTGCTAGCACAAGGAACACTGAAGCTTTCTAT. The encoded protein is CASTRNTEAFY.

This clonotype has ten or more counts. The chain recombines TRBV28 with TRBJ2-7; D possibly corresponds to TRBD2 (5 bases). V was trimmed by 4 bases and J by 6 bases, leaving 16 bases between them. Germline V gives CDR1 MDHEN, CDR2 SYDVKM. The CDR3 extends over 14 amino acids. CDR3 coding DNA: TGTGCCAGCAGTTCCTCTGGAGGTTTGGGCGAGCAGTACTTC. Translation: CASSSSGGLGEQYF.

In this sample, this clonotype turned up many times. The chain recombines TRBV4-1 with TRBJ1-1, with D unresolved. V was shortened by 6 bases and J by 4 bases, with 12 bases between the two germline ends. From germline, CDR1 is MGHRA and CDR2 YSYEKL. This CDR3 region has 13 residues. The CDR3, as DNA: TGCGCCAGCAGTCATCAGGTGGCCACTGAAGCTTTCTTT. Encoded protein: CASSHQVATEAFF.

In its sample, this clonotype was seen many times. The chain links TRBV10-3 to TRBJ2-7; a weak D match, TRBD2 (6 bases). V lost 7 bases and J lost 3, with 13 bases in between. Germline-derived CDR1 and CDR2 are ENHRY and SYGVKD. This CDR3 is built from 13 residues. The CDR3 bases are TGTGCCATCAAAACACAGGAGGGCTACGAGCAGTACTTC. This translates into CAIKTQEGYEQYF.

This clonotype was seen only a few times. This chain uses TRBV11-2 with TRBJ1-3, with 8 positions matching TRBD1. J was trimmed by 3 bases and V by 5 bases; bases with no gene match: 6. Germline V gene sequence: CDR1 SGHAT, CDR2 FQNNGV. The CDR3 consists of 15 residues. CDR3 loop: CASSRRDRGGNTIYF. The CDR3 DNA is TGTGCCAGCAGCCGGCGCGACAGGGGTGGAAACACCATATATTTT.

The CDR3 DNA is TGCGCCAGCAGCCAAGATTGGGACGCCTATCAGCCCCAGCATTTT. Encoded protein: CASSQDWDAYQPQHF. The chain combines TRBV4-1 with TRBJ1-5, with D possibly being TRBD1 (5 bases). The CDR3 spans 15 residues. Germline V gives CDR1 MGHRA, CDR2 YSYEKL. Between the trimmed V and J ends, which lost 0 bases and 5 bases, there was a span of 11 bases.

Points on this clonotype: This may be a read error: a much more frequent sequence differs by one nucleotide. The CDR3 coding sequence is TGTGCCAGCAACTTAGTGGGGGGGGTGAACACTGAAGCTTTCTTT. Translating it yields CASNLVGGVNTEAFF. The chain is built from TRBV11-2 and TRBJ1-1, with D possibly being TRBD1 (5 bases). The CDR3 sequence is 15 residues long. Looked up from germline, CDR1 is SGHAT and CDR2 is FQNNGV.

This clonotype was recorded at least ten times. This sequence joins TRBV12-3 or TRBV12-4 and TRBJ1-1, with 8 nucleotides matching TRBD1. V dropped 6 bases and J dropped 7; count of bases not matched to a gene: 13. The CDR3 covers 15 residues. The CDR3 DNA is TGTGCCAGCAGCCCCGTAATCGAACAGGGGGATGAAGCTTTCTTT. Translation: CASSPVIEQGDEAFF.

This rearrangement joins TRBV19 to TRBJ1-3, with D possibly TRBD1 on 5 matching bases. Trimming shortened V by 5 bases and J by 4 bases, and 18 bases separated the two germline ends. CDR1 and CDR2 from the germline V gene are LNHDA and SQIVND (reference sequence). The CDR3 sequence is 16 residues long. The CDR3: CASSFAGTRAGNTIYF. CDR3 bases: TGTGCCAGTAGTTTCGCCGGGACTCGGGCAGGAAACACCATATATTTT.

The rearrangement uses TRBV6-1 and TRBJ1-1, with D hard to call. Trimming cost V 11 bases and J 0 bases, with 7 bases left between them. The CDR3 has 11 residues. Per germline, CDR1 MNHNS and CDR2 SASEGT. As DNA, the CDR3 is TGTGCCGTCGGCCTGAACACTGAAGCTTTCTTT. Protein: CAVGLNTEAFF.

This clonotype was recorded at least ten times. V gene TRBV6-1 combines with J gene TRBJ1-2, with D tentatively TRBD1 (6 bases). The germline V and J ends were trimmed by 6 bases and 7 bases, with 12 bases remaining between them. Germline CDR1 reads MNHNS; CDR2 reads SASEGT. The CDR3 loop spans 12 amino acids. The CDR3 DNA reads TGTGCCAGCAGAAACAGGGTTCGTGGCTACACCTTC. This sequence encodes CASRNRVRGYTF.

This clonotype appeared many times. This chain links TRBV25-1 with TRBJ1-2; TRBD1 is a possible D gene (5 bases). Germline assignment: CDR1 MGHDK and CDR2 SYGVNS. Trimming took 0 bases from V and 8 from J, leaving 10 bases between them. The CDR3 is 13 amino acids. CDR3 sequence: CASSEYEGKGYTF. The CDR3 nucleotides read TGTGCCAGCAGTGAATATGAGGGGAAGGGCTACACCTTC.

The chain uses TRBV4-1 and TRBJ1-3, with D unclear. The CDR3 length is 15 residues. The V gene's germline CDR1 is MGHRA and CDR2 YSYEKL. Trimming took off 3 bases at V and 0 bases at J, with 9 bases between the two ends. In DNA form, the CDR3 reads TGCGCCAGCAGCCAGAGCAGCCTCTCTGGAAACACCATATATTTT. It encodes CASSQSSLSGNTIYF.

The table lists this clonotype with a few counts. The chain is built from TRBV6-1 and TRBJ1-2; TRBD1 might be the D (5 bases). There are 13 residues in the CDR3. Trimming removed 7 bases at V and 0 bases at J, with 9 bases between. CDR1 MNHNS and CDR2 SASEGT come from the germline V gene. For the CDR3, the DNA is TGTGCCAGCACTGAGGGGCCTAACTATGGCTACACCTTC. It translates to CASTEGPNYGYTF.

This chain connects TRBV3-1 to TRBJ2-5; D is unresolved. V lost 0 bases to trimming and J lost 5 bases, with 13 bases between them. Germline-derived CDR1 and CDR2 are LGHDT and YNNKEL (reference sequence). The CDR3 has 15 amino acids. CDR3 sequence reads: CASSQDLRHSETQYF. CDR3 nucleotide sequence: TGTGCCAGCAGCCAAGATTTGCGTCATTCGGAGACCCAGTACTTC.

V usage is TRBV27 and J usage is TRBJ2-1; 10 bases are a match to TRBD2. The CDR3 has 16 amino acids. CDR1 MNHEY and CDR2 SMNVEV come from the germline V gene (reference sequence). The ends lost 0 bases at V and 8 bases at J; junction bases unmatched: 7. CDR3 sequence reads: CASSLSERGGRHEQFF. In DNA, the CDR3 is TGTGCCAGCAGTTTATCGGAGCGGGGGGGCCGTCATGAGCAGTTCTTC.

The chain employs TRBV6-5 and TRBJ2-2, with 7 bases lining up with TRBD2. V gave up 2 bases and J gave up 5 bases; unmatched junction bases: 8. Looked up from germline, CDR1 is MNHEY and CDR2 is SVGAGI. This CDR3 comprises 16 residues. CDR3 residues: CASSYSASGVTGELFF. CDR3 nucleotide sequence: TGTGCCAGCAGTTACAGTGCCAGCGGGGTAACCGGGGAGCTGTTTTTT.

At least ten counts were recorded for this clonotype. The chain combines TRBV19 with TRBJ1-2; TRBD1 matches 11 bases. Germline loops: CDR1 LNHDA, CDR2 SQIVND (reference sequence). This CDR3 is built from 15 residues. V shed 10 bases and J 7 bases; nucleotides not matched to a gene: 14. CDR3 amino acids: CATRTGGVGTSGYTF. In nucleotides, the CDR3 is TGTGCCACCCGGACAGGGGGCGTCGGGACCTCTGGCTACACCTTC.

This clonotype has ten or more counts. The rearrangement joins TRBV10-3 to TRBJ2-5, with 7 bases aligning to TRBD2. The CDR3 consists of 16 residues. V dropped 2 bases and J dropped 0; count of bases not matched to a gene: 6. CDR1 is ENHRY, CDR2 SYGVKD, per germline. This CDR3 reads CAISEGTGGYQETQYF. Written as DNA, the CDR3 is TGTGCCATCAGTGAGGGAACGGGGGGATACCAAGAGACCCAGTACTTC.

This clonotype came up many times. The chain carries TRBV6-2 or TRBV6-3 and TRBJ1-1; no firm D call. V lost 6 bases to trimming and J lost 0 bases, with 8 bases between them. CDR1 and CDR2 from the germline V gene are MNHEY and SVGEGT. The CDR3 loop spans 13 amino acids. CDR3 region: CASRPAMNTEAFF. The CDR3 coding sequence is TGTGCCAGCAGGCCAGCGATGAACACTGAAGCTTTCTTT.

There are many counts of this clonotype. J is TRBJ1-5 and V is TRBV28; D not resolved. The CDR3 has 13 amino acids. From germline, CDR1 is MDHEN and CDR2 SYDVKM. The ends were cut back, 3 bases at V and 5 bases at J, with 8 bases in the middle. In DNA form, the CDR3 reads TGTGCCAGCAGTTTTTGGAAAGATCAGCCCCAGCATTTT. It yields the protein CASSFWKDQPQHF.

This clonotype was seen repeatedly, ten times or more. This sequence joins TRBV7-6 and TRBJ2-5; TRBD2 might be the D (5 bases). The germline gives CDR1 SGHVS, CDR2 FNYEAQ. The CDR3 consists of 13 residues. V lost 6 bases and J lost 2, with 10 bases in between. The CDR3 coding sequence is TGTGCCAGCAGTCCACTAGTTCAAGAGACCCAGTACTTC. This translates into CASSPLVQETQYF.

The chain links TRBV19 to TRBJ2-7; D might be TRBD1 or TRBD2, each matching 5 bases. The V gene lost 5 bases and the J gene lost 2 bases, with 19 bases spanning the gap. Germline lookup yields CDR1 LNHDA and CDR2 SQIVND (reference sequence). The CDR3 has 16 amino acids. CDR3 protein: CASSEGPPTRAYEQYF. In DNA, the CDR3 is TGTGCCAGTAGTGAGGGACCCCCCACGCGCGCCTACGAGCAGTACTTC. The entire variable domain, with the rest obtained from reference TRBV19 and TRBJ2-7, is as follows: DGGITQSPKYLFRKEGQNVTLSCEQNLNHDAMYWYRQDPGQGLRLIYYSQIVNDFQKGDIAEGYSVSREKKESFPLTVTSAQKNPTAFYLCASSEGPPTRAYEQYFGPGTRLTVT.

This clonotype was counted at least ten times. This chain uses TRBV28 with TRBJ1-2, with 8 bases matching TRBD1. The CDR3 spans 13 residues. V gave up 5 bases and J gave up 8 bases; unmatched junction bases: 7. Germline V gives CDR1 MDHEN, CDR2 SYDVKM. CDR3 DNA sequence: TGTGCCAGCAGTGAAGGGGACAGGATCGGCTACACCTTC. It encodes CASSEGDRIGYTF.

This clonotype was detected ten times or more. This CDR3 is CSASHIRPENTIYF. The CDR3 nucleotides are TGCAGTGCTAGCCACATACGCCCAGAAAACACCATATATTTT. The chain has TRBV20-1 and TRBJ1-3; D is uncertain. The CDR3 is 14 residues long. Germline loops: CDR1 DFQATT, CDR2 SNEGSKA (reference sequence). Trimming stripped 3 bases from V and 6 bases from J, with 15 bases between.

The CDR3 loop is CASSTRGGLTEAFF. CDR3 in DNA: TGTGCCAGCAGTACCAGGGGCGGGTTGACTGAAGCTTTCTTT. V usage is TRBV12-3 or TRBV12-4 and J usage is TRBJ1-1, with D perhaps matching TRBD1 (6 bases). Trimming took 5 bases from V and 5 from J, leaving 15 bases between them. There are 14 residues in the CDR3.

This clonotype showed up many times. CDR3 in amino acids: CASSINAYGYTF. The CDR3 region has the DNA TGTGCCAGTAGTATCAACGCGTATGGCTACACCTTC. The J gene is TRBJ1-2, the V gene TRBV19; no definite D call. The CDR3 runs 12 residues. Trimming removed 3 bases from V and 5 bases from J, with 7 bases in between. Germline-derived CDR1 and CDR2 are LNHDA and SQIVND (reference sequence).

This clonotype was seen more than once but under ten times. Here the CDR3 reads CASGQGFEAFF. The CDR3 nucleotides read TGTGCCAGTGGACAGGGGTTTGAAGCTTTCTTT. The J gene is TRBJ1-1, the V gene TRBV19; TRBD1 matches at 9 bases. V shed 8 bases, J shed 7 bases, and the junction held 2 bases outside the gene matches. Germline-derived CDR1 and CDR2 are LNHDA and SQIVND (reference sequence). The CDR3 is made up of 11 amino acids.